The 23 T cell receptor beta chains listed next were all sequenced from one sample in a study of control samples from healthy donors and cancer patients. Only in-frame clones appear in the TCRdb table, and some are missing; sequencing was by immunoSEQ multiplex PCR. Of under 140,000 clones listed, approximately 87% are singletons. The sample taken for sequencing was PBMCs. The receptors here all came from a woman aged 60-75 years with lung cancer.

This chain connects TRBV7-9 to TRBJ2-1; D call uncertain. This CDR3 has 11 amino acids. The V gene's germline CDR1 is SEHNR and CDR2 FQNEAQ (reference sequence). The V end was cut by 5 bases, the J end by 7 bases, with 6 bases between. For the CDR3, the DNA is TGTGCCAGCAGCCCGATGAATGAGCAGTTCTTC. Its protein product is CASSPMNEQFF.

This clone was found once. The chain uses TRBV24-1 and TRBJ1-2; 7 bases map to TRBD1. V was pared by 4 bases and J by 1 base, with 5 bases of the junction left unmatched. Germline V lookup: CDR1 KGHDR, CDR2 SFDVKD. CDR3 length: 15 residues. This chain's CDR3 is CATSDVRDSNYGYTF. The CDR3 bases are TGTGCCACCAGTGACGTTCGGGACAGTAACTATGGCTACACCTTC.

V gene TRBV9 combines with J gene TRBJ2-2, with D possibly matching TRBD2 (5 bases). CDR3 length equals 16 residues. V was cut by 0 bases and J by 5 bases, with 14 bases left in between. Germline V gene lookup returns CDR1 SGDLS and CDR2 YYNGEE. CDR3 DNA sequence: TGTGCCAGCAGCGTAGCTTGGGCAGGAGGTACCGGGGAGCTGTTTTTT. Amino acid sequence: CASSVAWAGGTGELFF.

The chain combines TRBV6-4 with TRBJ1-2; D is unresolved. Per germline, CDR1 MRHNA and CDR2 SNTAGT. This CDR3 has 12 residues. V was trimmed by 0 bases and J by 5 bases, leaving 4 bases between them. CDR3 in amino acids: CASSDSGYGYTF. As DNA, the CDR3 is TGTGCCAGCAGTGACTCTGGGTATGGCTACACCTTC.

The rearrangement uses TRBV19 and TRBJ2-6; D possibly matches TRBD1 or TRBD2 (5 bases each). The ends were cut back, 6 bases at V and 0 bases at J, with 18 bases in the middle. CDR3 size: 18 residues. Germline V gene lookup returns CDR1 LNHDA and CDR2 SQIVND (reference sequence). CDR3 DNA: TGTGCCAGTAGCAGAACCGGGACGGAACCCTCTGGGGCCAACGTCCTGACTTTC. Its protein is CASSRTGTEPSGANVLTF.

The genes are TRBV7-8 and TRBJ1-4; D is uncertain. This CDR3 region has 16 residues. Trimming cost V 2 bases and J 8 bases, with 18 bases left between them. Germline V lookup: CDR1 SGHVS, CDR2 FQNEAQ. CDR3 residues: CASSLSATETDEKLFF. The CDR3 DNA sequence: TGTGCCAGCAGCTTATCGGCGACCGAGACTGACGAAAAACTGTTTTTT.

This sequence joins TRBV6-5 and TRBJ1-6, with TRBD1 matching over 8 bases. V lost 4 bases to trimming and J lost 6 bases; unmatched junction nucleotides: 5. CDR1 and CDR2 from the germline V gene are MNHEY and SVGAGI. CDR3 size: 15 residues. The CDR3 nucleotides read TGTGCCAGCAGTTCCGGACAGGGCCTTAATTCACCCCTCCACTTT. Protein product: CASSSGQGLNSPLHF.

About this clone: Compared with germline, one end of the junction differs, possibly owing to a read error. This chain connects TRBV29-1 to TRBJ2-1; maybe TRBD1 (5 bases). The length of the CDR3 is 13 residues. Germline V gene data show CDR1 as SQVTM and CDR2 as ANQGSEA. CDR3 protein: CSAEDRDRLEQFF. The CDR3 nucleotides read TGCAGCGCTGAAGACAGAGACCGCCTTGAGCAGTTCTTC.

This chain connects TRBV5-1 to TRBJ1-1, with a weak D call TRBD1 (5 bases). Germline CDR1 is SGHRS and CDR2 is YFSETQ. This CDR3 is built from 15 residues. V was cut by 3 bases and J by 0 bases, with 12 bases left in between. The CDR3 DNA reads TGCGCCAGCAGCTCCTTTGGGACGGTGAACACTGAAGCTTTCTTT. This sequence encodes CASSSFGTVNTEAFF.

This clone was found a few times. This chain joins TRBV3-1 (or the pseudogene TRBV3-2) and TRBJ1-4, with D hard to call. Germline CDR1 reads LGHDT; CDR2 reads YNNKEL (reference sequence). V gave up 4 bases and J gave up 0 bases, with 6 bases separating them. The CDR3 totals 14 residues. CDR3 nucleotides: TGTGCCAGCAGCCCCCGGGCAACTAATGAAAAACTGTTTTTT. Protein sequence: CASSPRATNEKLFF.

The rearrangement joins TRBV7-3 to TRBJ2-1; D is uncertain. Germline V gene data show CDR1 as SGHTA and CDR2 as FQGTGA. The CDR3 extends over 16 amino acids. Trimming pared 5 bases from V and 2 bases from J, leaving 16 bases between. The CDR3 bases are TGTGCCAGCAGCCCTCTGGATACCGGTGCCTACAATGAGCAGTTCTTC. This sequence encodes CASSPLDTGAYNEQFF.

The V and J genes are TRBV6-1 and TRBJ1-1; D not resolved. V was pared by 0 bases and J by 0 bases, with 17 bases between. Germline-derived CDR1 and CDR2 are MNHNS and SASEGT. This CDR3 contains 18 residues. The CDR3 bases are TGTGCCAGCAGTGAAGCGCTGGGTAGGTCGGTGATGAACACTGAAGCTTTCTTT. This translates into CASSEALGRSVMNTEAFF.

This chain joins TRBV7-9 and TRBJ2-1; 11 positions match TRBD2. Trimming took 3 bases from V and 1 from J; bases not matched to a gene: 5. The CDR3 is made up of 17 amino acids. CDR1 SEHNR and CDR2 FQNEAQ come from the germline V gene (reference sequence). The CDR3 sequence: CASSFLLAGDSYNEQFF. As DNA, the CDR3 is TGTGCCAGCAGCTTCTTACTAGCGGGAGATTCCTACAATGAGCAGTTCTTC.

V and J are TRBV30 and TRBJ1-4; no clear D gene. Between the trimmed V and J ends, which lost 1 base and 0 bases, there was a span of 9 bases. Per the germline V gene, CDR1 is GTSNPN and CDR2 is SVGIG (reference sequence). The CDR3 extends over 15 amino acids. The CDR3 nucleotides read TGTGCCTGGAGTGATGGCTTTTCAACTAATGAAAAACTGTTTTTT. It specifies CAWSDGFSTNEKLFF.

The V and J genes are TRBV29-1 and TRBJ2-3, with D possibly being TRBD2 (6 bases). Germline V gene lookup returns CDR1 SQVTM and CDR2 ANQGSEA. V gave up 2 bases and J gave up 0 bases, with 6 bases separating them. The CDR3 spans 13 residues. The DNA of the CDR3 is TGCAGCGTTGAACGGGGGAGCACAGATACGCAGTATTTT. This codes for CSVERGSTDTQYF.

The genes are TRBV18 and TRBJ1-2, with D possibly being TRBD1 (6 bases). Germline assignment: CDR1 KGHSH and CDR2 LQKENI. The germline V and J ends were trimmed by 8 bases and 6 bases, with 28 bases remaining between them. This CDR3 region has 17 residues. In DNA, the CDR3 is TGTGCCAGCGAAAGACAGGAGATGAAGGCGGGATTTGATGGCTACACCTTC. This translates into CASERQEMKAGFDGYTF. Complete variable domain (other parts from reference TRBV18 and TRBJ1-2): NAGVMQNPRHLVRRRGQEARLRCSPMKGHSHVYWYRQLPEEGLKFMVYLQKENIIDESGMPKERFSAEFPKEGPSILRIQQVVRGDSAAYFCASERQEMKAGFDGYTFGSGTRLTVV.

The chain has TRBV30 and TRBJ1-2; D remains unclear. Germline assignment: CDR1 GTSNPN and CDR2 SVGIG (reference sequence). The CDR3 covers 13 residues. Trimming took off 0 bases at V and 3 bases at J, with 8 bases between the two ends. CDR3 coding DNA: TGTGCCTGGAGTGTCGGGCAGGACTATGGCTACACCTTC. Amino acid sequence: CAWSVGQDYGYTF.

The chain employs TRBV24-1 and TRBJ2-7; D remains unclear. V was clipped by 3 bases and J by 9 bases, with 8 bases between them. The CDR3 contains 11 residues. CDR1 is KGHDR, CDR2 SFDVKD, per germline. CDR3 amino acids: CATSDGDVQYF. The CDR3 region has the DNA TGTGCCACCAGTGATGGGGATGTGCAGTACTTC.

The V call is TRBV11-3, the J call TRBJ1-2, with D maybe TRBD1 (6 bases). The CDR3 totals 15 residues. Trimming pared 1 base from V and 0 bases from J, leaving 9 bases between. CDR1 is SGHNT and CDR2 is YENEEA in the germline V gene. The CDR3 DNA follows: TGTGCCAGCAGCTTAGGGGACACCACTAACTATGGCTACACCTTC. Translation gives CASSLGDTTNYGYTF. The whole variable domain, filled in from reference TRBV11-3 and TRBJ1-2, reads EAGVVQSPRYKIIEKKQPVAFWCNPISGHNTLYWYLQNLGQGPELLIRYENEEAVDDSQLPKDRFSAERLKGVDSTLKIQPAELGDSAVYLCASSLGDTTNYGYTFGSGTRLTVV.

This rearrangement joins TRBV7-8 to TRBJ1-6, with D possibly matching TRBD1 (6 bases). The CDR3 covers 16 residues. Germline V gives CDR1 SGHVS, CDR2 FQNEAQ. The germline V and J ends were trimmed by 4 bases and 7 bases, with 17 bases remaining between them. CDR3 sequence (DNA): TGTGCCAGCAGCTGGGACATAGGCGGGACGAATTCACCCCTCCACTTT. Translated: CASSWDIGGTNSPLHF.

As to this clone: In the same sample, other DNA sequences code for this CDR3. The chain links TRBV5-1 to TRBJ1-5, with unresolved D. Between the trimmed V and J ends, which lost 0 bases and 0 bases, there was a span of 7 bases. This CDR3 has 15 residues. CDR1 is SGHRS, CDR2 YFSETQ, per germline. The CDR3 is CASSLEGNSNQPQHF. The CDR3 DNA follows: TGCGCCAGCAGCTTGGAGGGAAATAGCAATCAGCCCCAGCATTTT.

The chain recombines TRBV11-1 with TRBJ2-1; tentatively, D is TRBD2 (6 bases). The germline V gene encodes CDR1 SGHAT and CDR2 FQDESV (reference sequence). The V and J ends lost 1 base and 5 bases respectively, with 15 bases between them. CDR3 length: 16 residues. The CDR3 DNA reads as TGTGCCAGCAGCTTAGGAGGCCTAGCGCTTAACAATGAGCAGTTCTTC. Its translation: CASSLGGLALNNEQFF. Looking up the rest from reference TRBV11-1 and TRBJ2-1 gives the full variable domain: EAEVAQSPRYKITEKSQAVAFWCDPISGHATLYWYRQILGQGPELLVQFQDESVVDDSQLPKDRFSAERLKGVDSTLKIQPAELGDSAMYLCASSLGGLALNNEQFFGPGTRLTVL.

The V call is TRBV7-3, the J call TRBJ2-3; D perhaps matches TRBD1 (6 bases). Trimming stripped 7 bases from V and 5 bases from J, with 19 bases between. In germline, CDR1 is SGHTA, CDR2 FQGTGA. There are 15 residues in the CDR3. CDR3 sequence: CASNKGGVSRDTQYF. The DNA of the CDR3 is TGTGCCAGCAACAAAGGGGGAGTTTCTAGAGATACGCAGTATTTT.